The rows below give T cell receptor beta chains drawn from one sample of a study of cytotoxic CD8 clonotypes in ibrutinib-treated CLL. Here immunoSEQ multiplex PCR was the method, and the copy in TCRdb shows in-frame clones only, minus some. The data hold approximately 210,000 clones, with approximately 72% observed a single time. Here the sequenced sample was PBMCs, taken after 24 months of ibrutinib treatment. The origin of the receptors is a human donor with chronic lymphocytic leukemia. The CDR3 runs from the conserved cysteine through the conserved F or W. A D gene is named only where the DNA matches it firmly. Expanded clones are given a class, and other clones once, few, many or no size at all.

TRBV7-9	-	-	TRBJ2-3	CASSLPLAETTDTQYF	TGTGCCAGCAGCTTACCGTTAGCGGAGACCACAGATACGCAGTATTTT
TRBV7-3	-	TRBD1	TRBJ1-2	CASSPGQGWGYGYTF	TGTGCCAGCAGCCCAGGACAGGGTTGGGGCTATGGCTACACCTTC
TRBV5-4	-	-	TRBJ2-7	CASSMARGSYEQYF	TGTGCCAGCAGCATGGCTAGGGGATCCTACGAGCAGTACTTC
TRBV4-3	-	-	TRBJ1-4	CASSLRGKISWEKLFF	TGCGCCAGCAGCCTTCGGGGAAAAATCTCCTGGGAAAAACTGTTTTTT
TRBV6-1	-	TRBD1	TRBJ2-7	CASSSPGQGEQYF	TGTGCCAGCAGTTCCCCGGGACAGGGCGAGCAGTACTTC
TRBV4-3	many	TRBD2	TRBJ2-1	CASSQDGLAEYNEQFF	TGCGCCAGCAGCCAAGATGGTCTAGCGGAGTACAATGAGCAGTTCTTC
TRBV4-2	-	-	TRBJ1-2	CASSPNVGERNYGYTF	TGTGCCAGCAGCCCAAACGTCGGGGAGAGGAACTATGGCTACACCTTC
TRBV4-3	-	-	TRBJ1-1	CASSQQGYTEAFF	TGCGCCAGCAGCCAACAGGGTTACACTGAAGCTTTCTTT
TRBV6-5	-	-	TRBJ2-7	CAAVGATSEQYF	TGTGCCGCAGTTGGGGCGACGAGCGAGCAGTACTTC
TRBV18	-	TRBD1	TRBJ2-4	CASSPGQQNIQYF	TGTGCCAGCTCCCCGGGACAGCAAAACATTCAGTACTTC
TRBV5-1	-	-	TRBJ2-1	CASSLAQGTYNEQFF	TGCGCCAGCAGCTTGGCGCAGGGGACCTACAATGAGCAGTTCTTC
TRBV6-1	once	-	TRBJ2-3	CASSTWGDTQYF	TGTGCCAGCAGTACTTGGGGAGATACGCAGTATTTT
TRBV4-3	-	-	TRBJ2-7	CASSQEQPAASYEQYF	TGCGCCAGCAGCCAAGAACAACCGGCAGCCTCCTACGAGCAGTACTTC
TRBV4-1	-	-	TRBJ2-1	CASSVTSSISNEQFF	TGCGCCAGCAGTGTAACTAGCAGCATCTCCAATGAGCAGTTCTTC
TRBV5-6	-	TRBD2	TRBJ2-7	CASSLAGVYEQYF	TGTGCCAGCAGCTTAGCGGGAGTCTACGAGCAGTACTTC
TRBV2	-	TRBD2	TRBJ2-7	CASRGTSGRNEQYF	TGTGCCAGCAGAGGGACTAGCGGGAGAAACGAGCAGTACTTC
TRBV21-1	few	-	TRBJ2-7	CASRSGTSGREVSYEQYF	TGTGCCAGCAGATCCGGGACTAGCGGGAGGGAAGTCTCCTACGAGCAGTACTTC
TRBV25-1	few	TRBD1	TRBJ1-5	CASGTGKDQPQHF	TGTGCCAGCGGGACAGGGAAAGATCAGCCCCAGCATTTT
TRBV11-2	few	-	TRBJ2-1	CASSSDSGEQFF	TGTGCCAGCAGCTCAGACAGCGGGGAGCAGTTCTTC
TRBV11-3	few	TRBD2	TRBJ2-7	CASSLFGAGAYEQYF	TGTGCCAGCAGCTTATTCGGAGCGGGAGCCTACGAGCAGTACTTC
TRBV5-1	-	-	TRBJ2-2	CASSLDPGRSESGELFF	TGCGCCAGCAGCTTGGACCCAGGCCGTAGCGAGAGCGGGGAGCTGTTTTTT
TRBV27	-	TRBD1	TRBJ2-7	CASKGPGQTSYEQYF	TGTGCCAGCAAGGGACCGGGACAGACCTCCTACGAGCAGTACTTC
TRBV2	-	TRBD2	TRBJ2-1	CASRWGTSGTYNEQFF	TGTGCCAGCAGGTGGGGCACTAGCGGGACCTACAATGAGCAGTTCTTC
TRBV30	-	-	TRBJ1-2	CAWSRGRAGTLRYGYTF	TGTGCCTGGAGTCGGGGCAGGGCAGGGACCTTGCGCTATGGCTACACCTTC
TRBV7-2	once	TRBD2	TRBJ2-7	CASSSEARGSGRVYEQYF	TGTGCCAGCAGCTCAGAGGCCCGGGGAAGCGGGAGGGTCTACGAGCAGTACTTC
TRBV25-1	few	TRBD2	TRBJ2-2	CATGLAGGTGELFF	TGTGCCACCGGACTAGCGGGAGGTACCGGGGAGCTGTTTTTT
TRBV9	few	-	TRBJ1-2	CASVRSGLYGYTF	TGTGCCAGCGTACGTTCGGGCCTCTATGGCTACACCTTC
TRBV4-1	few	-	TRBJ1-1	CASSPLVQDTEAFF	TGCGCCAGCAGCCCCCTGGTTCAGGACACTGAAGCTTTCTTT
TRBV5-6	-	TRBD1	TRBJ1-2	CASSLAGPDRSYGYTF	TGTGCCAGCAGCTTGGCTGGCCCGGACAGGTCTTATGGCTACACCTTC
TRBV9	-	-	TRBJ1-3	CASSVGGISGNTIYF	TGTGCCAGCAGCGTAGGCGGGATCTCTGGAAACACCATATATTTT
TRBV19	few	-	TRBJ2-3	CASSLSAGYTDTQYF	TGTGCCAGTAGTTTATCCGCGGGGTACACAGATACGCAGTATTTT
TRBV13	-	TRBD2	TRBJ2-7	CASSVAGDSYEQYF	TGTGCCAGCAGCGTAGCGGGGGACTCCTACGAGCAGTACTTC
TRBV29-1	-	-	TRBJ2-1	CSVEDRLNEQFF	TGCAGCGTTGAAGATCGGCTCAATGAGCAGTTCTTC
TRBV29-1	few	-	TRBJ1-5	CSARTGGGNQPQHF	TGCAGCGCCCGAACCGGGGGTGGAAATCAGCCCCAGCATTTT
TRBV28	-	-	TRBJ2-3	CASSSTILILTDTQYF	TGTGCCAGCAGTTCGACTATTCTCATTCTCACAGATACGCAGTATTTT
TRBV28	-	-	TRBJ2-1	CATRRGAGQFF	TGTGCCACCCGTAGGGGAGCGGGGCAGTTCTTC
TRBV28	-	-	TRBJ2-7	CASSSYRQHRVYEQYF	TGTGCCAGCAGTTCATACCGGCAACACAGGGTCTACGAGCAGTACTTC
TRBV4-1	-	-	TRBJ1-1	CASSQAEGHEAFF	TGCGCCAGCAGCCAAGCGGAGGGCCATGAAGCTTTCTTT
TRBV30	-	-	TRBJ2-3	CAWSVGPGADTQYF	TGTGCCTGGAGTGTAGGACCGGGCGCAGATACGCAGTATTTT
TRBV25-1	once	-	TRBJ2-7	CASSANAWGSAQYF	TGTGCCAGCAGCGCCAATGCTTGGGGCTCAGCGCAGTACTTC
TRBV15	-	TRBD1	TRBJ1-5	CATSRLRTGDNQPQHF	TGTGCCACCAGCAGACTCAGGACAGGCGACAATCAGCCCCAGCATTTT
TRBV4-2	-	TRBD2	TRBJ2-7	CASSPLEAGHSYEQYF	TGTGCCAGCAGTCCGCTCGAAGCGGGGCATTCCTACGAGCAGTACTTC
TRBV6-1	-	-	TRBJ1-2	CASSELGRGAYGYTF	TGTGCCAGCAGTGAATTGGGCAGGGGAGCCTATGGCTACACCTTC
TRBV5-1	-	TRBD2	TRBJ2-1	CASRGLAGDNEQFF	TGCGCCAGTCGAGGACTAGCGGGGGACAATGAGCAGTTCTTC
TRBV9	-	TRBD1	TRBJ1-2	CASSGTGYGYTF	TGTGCCAGCAGCGGGACAGGCTATGGCTACACCTTC
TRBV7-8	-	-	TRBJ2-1	CASSLKRGVEGYNEQFF	TGTGCCAGCAGCTTAAAACGGGGAGTTGAGGGGTACAATGAGCAGTTCTTC
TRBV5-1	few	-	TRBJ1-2	CASSPGGHGYTF	TGCGCCAGCAGCCCCGGGGGGCATGGCTACACCTTC
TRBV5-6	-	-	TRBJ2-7	CASSPTGLPAYEQYF	TGTGCCAGCAGCCCCACGGGACTTCCCGCCTACGAGCAGTACTTC
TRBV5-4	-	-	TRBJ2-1	CASSLGLGKYNEQFF	TGTGCCAGCAGCTTGGGGCTAGGGAAATACAATGAGCAGTTCTTC
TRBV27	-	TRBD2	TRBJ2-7	CASSFKGLAGVEQYF	TGTGCCAGCAGTTTCAAGGGACTAGCGGGAGTCGAGCAGTACTTC
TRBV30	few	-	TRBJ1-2	CAWRGGQIGYTF	TGTGCCTGGAGGGGAGGACAGATCGGCTACACCTTC
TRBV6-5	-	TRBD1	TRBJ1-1	CASRSQGAWIPFF	TGTGCCAGCAGATCCCAGGGGGCATGGATTCCTTTCTTT
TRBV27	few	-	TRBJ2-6	CASSALWSGANVLTF	TGTGCCAGCAGTGCTCTGTGGTCTGGGGCCAACGTCCTGACTTTC
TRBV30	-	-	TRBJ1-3	CAWTDKRSSGNTIYF	TGTGCCTGGACTGACAAGCGCAGCTCTGGAAACACCATATATTTT
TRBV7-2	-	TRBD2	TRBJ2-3	CASSLYREGTDTQYF	TGTGCCAGCAGCTTATACCGGGAGGGCACAGATACGCAGTATTTT
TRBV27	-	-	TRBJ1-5	CASSFERNQPQHF	TGTGCCAGCAGTTTTGAGCGCAATCAGCCCCAGCATTTT
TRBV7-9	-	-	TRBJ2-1	CASSLQGGNEQFF	TGTGCCAGCAGCTTACAGGGGGGCAATGAGCAGTTCTTC
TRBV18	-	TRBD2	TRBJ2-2	CASKGTSRDGELFF	TGTGCCAGCAAGGGGACTAGTCGCGACGGGGAGCTGTTTTTT
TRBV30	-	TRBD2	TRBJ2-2	CAWSEAGGYTGELFF	TGTGCCTGGAGTGAAGCGGGAGGGTACACCGGGGAGCTGTTTTTT